Each of the 5 T cell receptor beta chains below was sequenced from the same sample in a study of T cells expressing NK-cell markers. TCRdb derives one entry per CDR3 protein from the 5' RACE reads, leaving out DNA. Recorded for this sample: under 600,000 distinct CDR3 sequences. The sample comprised blood T cells: a sorted CD56 or NKG2C T cell subset, CD4+ or CD8+ T cells, or bulk PBMC T cells (not recorded which). These receptors came from a woman aged 45 to 65 in good health.

The chain employs TRBV6-2 or TRBV6-3 and TRBJ2-7. Germline lookup yields CDR1 MNHEY and CDR2 SVGEGT. This CDR3 comprises 13 residues. CDR3: CASSYRLAYEQYF.

The V gene is TRBV12-3 or TRBV12-4, the J gene TRBJ2-1; the TCRdb call, TRBD2, lacks DNA for checking. The CDR3 totals 15 residues. The CDR3 reads CASSLILAGEDEQFF.

CDR3: CATKGVGGYNEQFF. The genes are TRBV27 and TRBJ2-1; TCRdb proposes TRBD1, but this gene call is untestable without DNA. CDR3 length: 14 residues. Germline CDR1 MNHEY, CDR2 SMNVEV (reference sequence).

The rearrangement joins TRBV9 to TRBJ2-7. CDR1 is SGDLS and CDR2 is YYNGEE in the germline V gene. This CDR3 has 15 residues. The CDR3 protein is CASSVYSGPLGEQYF.

The V gene is TRBV10-3, the J gene TRBJ2-3; TCRdb indicates TRBD2, and absent DNA this call remains unverified. This CDR3 spans 14 amino acids. From germline, CDR1 is ENHRY and CDR2 SYGVKD. This CDR3 is CAIRGTSGADTQYF.